The 29 T cell receptor beta chains below were found in one sample sequenced in a study of CD8 T cells in ankylosing spondylitis. TCRdb reprocessed the 5' RACE reads via MiXCR and lists one record per CDR3 protein. The data show hundreds of thousands of distinct CDR3 sequences, with about 19% seen just once and roughly 8% held by the top ten. The sample was blood, either unsorted or a sorted T cell fraction (not recorded which). The receptor source for this set is a male donor with ankylosing spondylitis or in good health (not recorded which).

This clonotype showed up just a few times. J is TRBJ2-1 and V is TRBV12-3 or TRBV12-4, with 7 nucleotides matching TRBD1. V was pared by 5 bases and J by 9 bases, with 16 bases of the junction left unmatched. The CDR3 is made up of 16 amino acids. CDR3: CASSPQQGRFLGEQFF. In DNA, the CDR3 is TGTGCCAGCAGTCCCCAACAGGGGAGATTTTTGGGTGAGCAGTTCTTC.

V usage is TRBV10-3 and J usage is TRBJ1-1; no clear D gene. There are 14 residues in the CDR3. V shed 10 bases and J shed 1 base, with 16 bases lying between them. CDR1 is ENHRY and CDR2 is SYGVKD in the germline V gene. This CDR3 is CATGLGAGNTEAFF. The DNA for the CDR3 is TGTGCCACGGGGTTAGGCGCCGGGAACACTGAAGCTTTCTTT.

This chain uses TRBV7-8 with TRBJ2-1; 7 bases agree with TRBD1. V was clipped by 4 bases and J by 4 bases; unmatched bases: 7. The CDR3 contains 15 residues. Germline-derived CDR1 and CDR2 are SGHVS and FQNEAQ. The chain's CDR3 is CASSSAGTAYNEQFF. The CDR3 DNA reads as TGTGCCAGCAGCTCGGCCGGGACAGCGTACAATGAGCAGTTCTTC. The full variable domain, in which reference TRBV7-8 and TRBJ2-1 provide the parts outside the CDR3, is GAGVSQSPRYKVAKRGQDVALRCDPISGHVSLFWYQQALGQGPEFLTYFQNEAQLDKSGLPSDRFFAERPEGSVSTLKIQRTQQEDSAVYLCASSSAGTAYNEQFFGPGTRLTVL.

The rearrangement uses TRBV27 and TRBJ2-1, with D uncertain. Deletions cut 2 bases from V and 1 base from J, with 6 bases between. Germline lookup yields CDR1 MNHEY and CDR2 SMNVEV (reference sequence). This CDR3 is 14 amino acids long. DNA of the CDR3: TGTGCCAGCAGTTTAGCTGGGTCCTACAATGAGCAGTTCTTC. This sequence encodes CASSLAGSYNEQFF.

This clonotype was seen a handful of times. The chain is built from TRBV10-3 and TRBJ2-1; 16 nucleotides line up with TRBD2. Germline values: CDR1 ENHRY, CDR2 SYGVKD. The CDR3 length is 16 residues. V was pared by 10 bases and J by 9 bases, with 12 bases of the junction left unmatched. The CDR3 DNA reads as TGTGCCACGGATCCGGGACTAGCGGGAGGGCCCGGTGAGCAGTTCTTC. This encodes CATDPGLAGGPGEQFF.

Many counts were recorded for this clonotype. The J gene is TRBJ1-1, the V gene TRBV29-1; 8 bases are a match to TRBD1. From germline, CDR1 is SQVTM and CDR2 ANQGSEA. CDR3 length equals 13 residues. V shed 2 bases, J shed 4 bases, and the junction held 3 bases outside the gene matches. The DNA of the CDR3 is TGCAGCGTTGAAACCACAGGGGGCACTGAAGCTTTCTTT. It codes for CSVETTGGTEAFF. Complete variable domain (other parts from reference TRBV29-1 and TRBJ1-1): SAVISQKPSRDICQRGTSLTIQCQVDSQVTMMFWYRQQPGQSLTLIATANQGSEATYESGFVIDKFPISRPNLTFSTLTVSNMSPEDSSIYLCSVETTGGTEAFFGQGTRLTVV.

The chain employs TRBV30 and TRBJ2-4; D is perhaps TRBD2 (6 bases). Trimming stripped 5 bases from V and 1 base from J, with 9 bases between. This CDR3 is 13 amino acids long. Looked up from germline, CDR1 is GTSNPN and CDR2 is SVGIG (reference sequence). For the CDR3, the DNA is TGTGCCTGGCAAGCGGGCGCCAAAAACATTCAGTACTTC. It yields the protein CAWQAGAKNIQYF.

This chain connects TRBV10-3 to TRBJ1-1, with D possibly matching TRBD1 (5 bases). The CDR3 spans 12 residues. Germline CDR1 ENHRY, CDR2 SYGVKD. V was trimmed by 6 bases and J by 1 base, leaving 6 bases between them. The CDR3 protein is CAIRGPNTEAFF. CDR3 coding DNA: TGTGCCATCAGGGGACCGAACACTGAAGCTTTCTTT.

The chain employs TRBV9 and TRBJ2-2, with 10 bases aligning to TRBD1. Per germline, CDR1 SGDLS and CDR2 YYNGEE. V lost 3 bases, J lost 5 bases, and 4 bases stayed unmatched. This CDR3 region has 15 residues. CDR3 DNA sequence: TGTGCCAGCAGCGGTGACAGGGGGCGAACCGGGGAGCTGTTTTTT. It codes for CASSGDRGRTGELFF. Filled out from reference TRBV9 and TRBJ2-2, the complete variable domain reads DSGVTQTPKHLITATGQRVTLRCSPRSGDLSVYWYQQSLDQGLQFLIQYYNGEERAKGNILERFSAQQFPDLHSELNLSSLELGDSALYFCASSGDRGRTGELFFGEGSRLTVL.

V and J are TRBV10-3 and TRBJ2-1, with D perhaps assigned TRBD1 or TRBD2 (7 bases each). V was trimmed by 3 bases and J by 4 bases, leaving 13 bases between them. Germline CDR1 reads ENHRY; CDR2 reads SYGVKD. The CDR3 sequence is 15 residues long. CDR3 coding DNA: TGTGCCATCAGTGAATGGCAGGGGGGGTACAATGAGCAGTTCTTC. This sequence encodes CAISEWQGGYNEQFF.

This clonotype showed up just a few times. The J gene is TRBJ2-6, the V gene TRBV6-5; D ambiguous. Germline CDR1 MNHEY, CDR2 SVGAGI. V lost 5 bases, J lost 0 bases, and 17 bases lay in between. The CDR3 is made up of 18 amino acids. In DNA form, the CDR3 reads TGTGCCAGCAGTCACGTTTTGGGCGCCGTCTCTGGGGCCAACGTCCTGACTTTC. The encoded protein is CASSHVLGAVSGANVLTF.

About this clonotype: Since a much larger clone is just one base distant, this may be a read error. The chain links TRBV6-1 to TRBJ2-3; a possible D gene is TRBD1 (6 bases). CDR3 length: 13 amino acids. V was clipped by 11 bases and J by 2 bases, with 14 bases between them. CDR1 is MNHNS, CDR2 SASEGT, per germline. The CDR3 spells CAGGLRITDTQYF. CDR3 bases: TGTGCCGGGGGCCTCCGGATCACAGATACGCAGTATTTT.

Only a few counts were recorded for this clonotype. The rearrangement joins TRBV5-1 to TRBJ2-3; no firm D call. Germline V gene lookup returns CDR1 SGHRS and CDR2 YFSETQ. The CDR3 runs 17 residues. V was trimmed by 5 bases and J by 4 bases, leaving 23 bases between them. This chain's CDR3 is CASSLVLSSPGADTQYF. CDR3 DNA sequence: TGCGCCAGCAGTCTGGTTCTGAGCTCCCCGGGCGCAGATACGCAGTATTTT.

The chain combines TRBV12-3 or TRBV12-4 with TRBJ1-1; no clear D. The CDR3 runs 15 residues. Trimming stripped 0 bases from V and 0 bases from J, with 8 bases between. CDR3 loop: CASSLAGRLNTEAFF. DNA of the CDR3: TGTGCCAGCAGTTTAGCAGGCCGACTGAACACTGAAGCTTTCTTT.

This clonotype has only a few counts. The chain joins TRBV10-2 to TRBJ2-7; either TRBD1 or TRBD2 may fit D (6 bases each). This CDR3 spans 16 amino acids. The germline gives CDR1 WSHSY, CDR2 SAAADI. Deletions cut 7 bases from V and 6 bases from J, with 25 bases between. CDR3 sequence (DNA): TGCGCCAGCAATCCCAGGGGTAGCGGACCCCGAGGCGAGCAGTACGTC. The encoded protein is CASNPRGSGPRGEQYV.

This clonotype showed up just a few times. V gene TRBV12-3 or TRBV12-4 combines with J gene TRBJ1-2; D remains ambiguous. CDR3 size: 11 residues. Trimming took off 4 bases at V and 8 bases at J, with 8 bases between the two ends. CDR3 residues: CASSSSGGYTF. CDR3 in DNA: TGTGCCAGCAGTTCCTCCGGCGGCTACACCTTC.

This clonotype has a handful of counts. The chain is built from TRBV5-1 and TRBJ1-1, with D unclear. The V gene's germline CDR1 is SGHRS and CDR2 YFSETQ. Trimming left V 0 bases short and J 1 base short, with 7 bases between. The CDR3 sequence is 14 residues long. The CDR3, as DNA: TGCGCCAGCAGCTTGGTCCCGGAGAACACTGAAGCTTTCTTT. Translated, it gives CASSLVPENTEAFF.

The chain combines TRBV15 with TRBJ2-1, with a possible D match to TRBD2 (6 bases). The CDR3 loop spans 17 amino acids. Germline-derived CDR1 and CDR2 are LNHNV and YYDKDF (reference sequence). Trimming pared 5 bases from V and 1 base from J, leaving 18 bases between. In DNA form, the CDR3 reads TGTGCCACCAGCCCCGGTCCCCTAGCGAGGTCCTACAATGAGCAGTTCTTC. Residues: CATSPGPLARSYNEQFF.

The chain combines TRBV28 with TRBJ1-6; D is ambiguous. The CDR3 extends over 16 amino acids. Germline V lookup: CDR1 MDHEN, CDR2 SYDVKM. V dropped 6 bases and J dropped 9 bases, with 21 bases sitting between them. The CDR3 here is CASSPRGLRGTSPLHF. In DNA form, the CDR3 reads TGTGCCAGCAGCCCCCGTGGACTCCGAGGAACTTCACCCCTCCACTTT. Full variable domain (remainder filled in from reference TRBV28 and TRBJ1-6): DVKVTQSSRYLVKRTGEKVFLECVQDMDHENMFWYRQDPGLGLRLIYFSYDVKMKEKGDIPEGYSVSREKKERFSLILESASTNQTSMYLCASSPRGLRGTSPLHFGNGTRLTVT.

This clonotype was detected only a few times. The V gene is TRBV20-1, the J gene TRBJ2-1; 13 bases match TRBD2. Germline trimming cut 4 bases from V and 4 bases from J; bases unmatched to any gene: 4. Germline V gene lookup returns CDR1 DFQATT and CDR2 SNEGSKA (reference sequence). This CDR3 spans 15 amino acids. CDR3 in DNA: TGCAGTGCTACTTCACTAGCGGGGGGGTACAATGAGCAGTTCTTC. Its translation is CSATSLAGGYNEQFF.

The chain is built from TRBV7-6 and TRBJ2-5; D perhaps matches TRBD1 (5 bases). Germline V lookup: CDR1 SGHVS, CDR2 FNYEAQ. The CDR3 contains 14 residues. V lost 4 bases to trimming and J lost 5 bases, with 14 bases between them. CDR3 sequence reads: CASSSDIRKETQYF. CDR3 coding DNA: TGTGCCAGCAGCTCGGACATTAGGAAGGAGACCCAGTACTTC.

CDR3 sequence: CASSFGNSGRERNEQFF. The DNA of the CDR3 is TGTGCCAGCAGTTTTGGGAATAGCGGGAGGGAGAGAAATGAGCAGTTCTTC. V usage is TRBV12-3 or TRBV12-4 and J usage is TRBJ2-1, with 11 bases lining up with TRBD2. The CDR3 extends over 17 amino acids. The J segment lost 7 bases and the V segment lost 3 bases, leaving 11 bases of the junction unmatched.

The rearrangement joins TRBV11-2 to TRBJ2-7, with TRBD1 matching over 8 bases. J lost 3 bases, V lost 1 base, and 8 bases had no gene match. Germline values: CDR1 SGHAT, CDR2 FQNNGV. The CDR3 covers 16 residues. The DNA for the CDR3 is TGTGCCAGCAGCTTAGTACCCAGGGGGCCTATCTACGAGCAGTACGTC. Protein: CASSLVPRGPIYEQYV.

The V call is TRBV7-2, the J call TRBJ2-3; 8 bases are shared with TRBD2. Germline assignment: CDR1 SGHTA and CDR2 FQGNSA. The V and J ends lost 5 bases and 4 bases, in that order; junction bases with no gene match: 8. CDR3 length: 15 amino acids. CDR3 nucleotide sequence: TGTGCCAGCAGCCCAGCGGGAGTCATGGCAGATACGCAGTATTTT. This encodes CASSPAGVMADTQYF.

The sample holds a few counts of this clonotype. The gene calls are TRBV19 and TRBJ2-1; 9 nucleotides line up with TRBD1. Germline CDR1 reads LNHDA; CDR2 reads SQIVND (reference sequence). CDR3 length equals 16 residues. J was trimmed by 9 bases and V by 4 bases; bases with no gene match: 13. The CDR3 DNA follows: TGTGCCAGTAGTAAATCCGGGACAGGGAAGCTGGCTGAGCAGTTCTTC. This codes for CASSKSGTGKLAEQFF.

V usage is TRBV5-1 and J usage is TRBJ2-7; D may be TRBD2 (5 bases). The germline V and J ends were trimmed by 2 bases and 3 bases, with 12 bases remaining between them. The CDR3 length is 14 residues. The germline gives CDR1 SGHRS, CDR2 YFSETQ. The CDR3 DNA sequence: TGCGCCAGCAGCTTCCTGGCGGGTGGCTACGAGCAGTACGTC. Encoded protein: CASSFLAGGYEQYV.

This clonotype came up a few times. This chain uses TRBV4-2 with TRBJ1-1, with a possible D match to TRBD1 (6 bases). Germline V CDR1 and CDR2: LGHNA, YNFKEQ. The V end was cut by 5 bases, the J end by 10 bases, with 11 bases between. The CDR3 is 11 amino acids. The CDR3 nucleotides are TGTGCCAGCAGCGAGGGGGGAGGAGCTTTCTTT. Protein product: CASSEGGGAFF.

This clonotype was seen more than once but under ten times. This chain uses TRBV3-1 with TRBJ2-5, with D perhaps matching TRBD1 (5 bases). Trimming took off 6 bases at V and 1 base at J, with 12 bases between the two ends. The germline V gene encodes CDR1 LGHDT and CDR2 YNNKEL (reference sequence). There are 14 residues in the CDR3. The CDR3 reads CASRSVGVQETQYF. The CDR3 DNA is TGTGCCAGCAGATCAGTAGGGGTCCAAGAGACCCAGTACTTC.

This clonotype was detected a few times. The CDR3 coding sequence is TGCGCCAGCAGCTTGGATTTCCTAGCGGGGGAGCATGAGCAGTTCTTC. Its protein product is CASSLDFLAGEHEQFF. This rearrangement joins TRBV5-1 to TRBJ2-1; 10 nucleotides agree with TRBD2. From germline, CDR1 is SGHRS and CDR2 YFSETQ. CDR3 length: 16 residues. V lost 0 bases, J lost 8 bases, and 8 bases stayed unmatched.